Sequencing of this TCR beta chain was carried out in a study of blood T cell repertoires in COVID-19. This clone was observed a handful of times. Methods used by the authors: By means of reference gene primer amplification, nucleated cell counts were estimated. The data were produced by immunoSEQ multiplex PCR, yet TCRdb's version contains in-frame clones alone and is incomplete. D and trimming were read from the DNA, whereas the V and J calls and clone size are those reported in that table. The repertoire holds approximately 190,000 clones, with around 83% as singletons. Sequenced sample: peripheral blood. The sequence came from a woman aged 40 to 50 with acute or convalescent COVID-19.

The CDR3 protein is CASSFGVGQGLAKNIQYF. CDR3 in DNA: TGTGCCAGCAGTTTCGGGGTGGGACAGGGCTTAGCCAAAAACATTCAGTACTTC. The V gene is TRBV28, the J gene TRBJ2-4, with 9 bases aligning to TRBD1. The CDR3 consists of 18 residues. Germline CDR1 is MDHEN and CDR2 is SYDVKM. V was pared by 3 bases and J by 0 bases, with 9 bases of the junction left unmatched.